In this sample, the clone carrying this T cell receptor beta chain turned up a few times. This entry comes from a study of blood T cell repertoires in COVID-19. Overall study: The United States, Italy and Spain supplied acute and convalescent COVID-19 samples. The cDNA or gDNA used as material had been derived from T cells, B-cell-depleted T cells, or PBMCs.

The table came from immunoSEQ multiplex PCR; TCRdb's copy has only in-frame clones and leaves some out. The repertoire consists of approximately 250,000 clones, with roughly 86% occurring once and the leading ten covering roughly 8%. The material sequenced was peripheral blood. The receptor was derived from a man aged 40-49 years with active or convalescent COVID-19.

The CDR3 DNA follows: TGTGCCAGCAGCCGGGACAGCAAAGCTTTCTTT. Amino acid sequence: CASSRDSKAFF. This sequence joins TRBV11-3 and TRBJ1-1, with TRBD1 matching 7 bases. The CDR3 runs 11 residues. Germline lookup yields CDR1 SGHNT and CDR2 YENEEA. Losses at the gene ends were 5 bases for V and 9 bases for J; bases not matched to a gene: 3. Looking up the rest from reference TRBV11-3 and TRBJ1-1 gives the full variable domain: EAGVVQSPRYKIIEKKQPVAFWCNPISGHNTLYWYLQNLGQGPELLIRYENEEAVDDSQLPKDRFSAERLKGVDSTLKIQPAELGDSAVYLCASSRDSKAFFGQGTRLTVV.